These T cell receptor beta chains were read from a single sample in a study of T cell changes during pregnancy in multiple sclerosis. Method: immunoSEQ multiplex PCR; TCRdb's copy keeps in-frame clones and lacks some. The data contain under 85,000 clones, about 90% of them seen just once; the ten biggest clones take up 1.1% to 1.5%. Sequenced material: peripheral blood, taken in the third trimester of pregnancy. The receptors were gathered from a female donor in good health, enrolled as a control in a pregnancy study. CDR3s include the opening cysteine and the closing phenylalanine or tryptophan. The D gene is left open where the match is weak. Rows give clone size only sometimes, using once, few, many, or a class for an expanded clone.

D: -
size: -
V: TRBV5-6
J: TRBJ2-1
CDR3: CASSKDYYNEQFF
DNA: TGTGCCAGCAGCAAGGACTACTACAATGAGCAGTTCTTC

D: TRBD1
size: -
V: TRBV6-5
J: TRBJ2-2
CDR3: CASSPGQYTGELFF
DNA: TGTGCCAGCAGCCCGGGACAGTACACCGGGGAGCTGTTTTTT

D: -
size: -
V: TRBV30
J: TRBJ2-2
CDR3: CAWRVVVAGELFF
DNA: TGTGCCTGGAGAGTCGTAGTCGCCGGGGAGCTGTTTTTT

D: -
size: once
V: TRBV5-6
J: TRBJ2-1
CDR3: CASSNLAGGRNEQFF
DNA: TGTGCCAGCAGCAACTTGGCGGGTGGAAGGAATGAGCAGTTCTTC

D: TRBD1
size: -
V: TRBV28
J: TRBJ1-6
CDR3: CASSLFARGHGSPLHF
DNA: TGTGCCAGCAGTTTATTTGCCAGGGGGCATGGTTCACCCCTCCACTTT

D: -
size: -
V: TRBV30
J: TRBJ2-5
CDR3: CAWGGGTQYF
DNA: TGTGCCTGGGGGGGAGGGACCCAGTACTTC

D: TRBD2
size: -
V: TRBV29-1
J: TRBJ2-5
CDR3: CSVELAGKETQYF
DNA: TGCAGCGTGGAACTAGCGGGGAAAGAGACCCAGTACTTC

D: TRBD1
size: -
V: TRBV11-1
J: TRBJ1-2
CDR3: CASSLPMDRENGYTF
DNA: TGTGCCAGCAGCTTACCTATGGACAGGGAGAATGGCTACACCTTC

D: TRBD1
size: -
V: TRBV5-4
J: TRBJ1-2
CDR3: CASSSGQPPGYGYTF
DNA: TGTGCCAGCAGCTCGGGACAGCCGCCAGGCTATGGCTACACCTTC

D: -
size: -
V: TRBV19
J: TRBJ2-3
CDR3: CAVRLTSTDTQYF
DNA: TGTGCCGTTCGACTGACTAGCACAGATACGCAGTATTTT

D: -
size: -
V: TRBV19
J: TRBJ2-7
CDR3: CASKGAYEQYF
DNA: TGTGCCAGTAAGGGGGCCTACGAGCAGTACTTC